Following are 31 T cell receptor beta chains from one sample sequenced in a study of blood T cells in healthy people across ages. The second PCR ran about 6 to 11 cycles with a sample-barcoded 5' primer and J-beta primers. Each CDR3 protein is one row after TCRdb ran MiXCR on the 5' RACE reads. In the table there are over 1,500,000 distinct CDR3 sequences, just under 50% of which are singletons. The sample consisted of blood. These receptors were collected from a woman aged 40 to 50 in good health.

This clonotype was recorded only once. This rearrangement joins TRBV6-2 or TRBV6-3 to TRBJ2-4, with 8 bases aligning to TRBD1. The CDR3 runs 15 residues. Per germline, CDR1 MNHEY and CDR2 SVGEGT. With 5 bases clipped from V and 1 base from J, the junction kept 4 bases outside the gene matches. The CDR3 DNA reads TGTGCCAGCAGTCGACAGGGGTGGGCCAAAAACATTCAGTACTTC. Encoded protein: CASSRQGWAKNIQYF.

This CDR3 reads CAGNPGQGLHEQFF. CDR3 bases: TGTGCCGGCAACCCGGGACAGGGCCTCCATGAGCAGTTCTTC. This chain joins TRBV5-6 and TRBJ2-1; 9 nucleotides line up with TRBD1. Germline CDR1 SGHDT, CDR2 YYEEEE. This CDR3 spans 14 amino acids. Trimming removed 10 bases from V and 8 bases from J; junction bases left unmatched: 13. Using reference TRBV5-6 and TRBJ2-1 for the parts outside the CDR3, the full variable domain is DAGVTQSPTHLIKTRGQQVTLRCSPKSGHDTVSWYQQALGQGPQFIFQYYEEEERQRGNFPDRFSGHQFPNYSSELNVNALLLGDSALYLCAGNPGQGLHEQFFGPGTRLTVL.

Worth noting for this clonotype: One end of the junction is discordant with germline, which a read error may explain. The chain's CDR3 is CASSPRGTATQYF. DNA for the CDR3: TGTGCCAGCAGTCCCAGGGGGACAGCTACGCAGTATTTT. The chain uses TRBV12-3 or TRBV12-4 and TRBJ2-3; 7 nucleotides align to TRBD1. The CDR3 loop spans 13 amino acids.

V is TRBV7-2 and J is TRBJ2-5, with D possibly matching TRBD1 (5 bases). The CDR3 is 13 amino acids. CDR1 and CDR2 from the germline V gene are SGHTA and FQGNSA. The V end lost 4 bases, the J end lost 5 bases, and 11 bases lay between the germline ends. The CDR3, as DNA: TGTGCCAGCAGCTGGACATTTCCGGAGACCCAGTACTTC. Its protein product is CASSWTFPETQYF.

This sequence joins TRBV24-1 and TRBJ2-5, with a weak D call TRBD2 (6 bases). Germline V lookup: CDR1 KGHDR, CDR2 SFDVKD. The CDR3 is 16 residues long. V lost 0 bases to trimming and J lost 2 bases, with 12 bases between them. This CDR3 reads CATSDLGRAGQETQYF. DNA for the CDR3: TGTGCCACCAGTGATTTGGGCAGGGCGGGGCAAGAGACCCAGTACTTC.

This clonotype turned up a few times. The CDR3 DNA sequence: TGTGCCAGCAGCCAACTTGGCACAGATACGCAGTATTTT. The encoded protein is CASSQLGTDTQYF. J is TRBJ2-3 and V is TRBV3-1, with unresolved D. From germline, CDR1 is LGHDT and CDR2 YNNKEL (reference sequence). The CDR3 is 13 residues long. Deletions cut 2 bases from V and 1 base from J, with 4 bases between.

This clonotype was found a few times. The chain links TRBV20-1 to TRBJ2-3; D is perhaps TRBD1 (6 bases). V shed 4 bases and J shed 2 bases, with 16 bases lying between them. Germline CDR1 is DFQATT and CDR2 is SNEGSKA (reference sequence). This CDR3 is 15 amino acids long. CDR3 nucleotide sequence: TGCAGTGCTAAGACAGGTCCAGGTTACACAGATACGCAGTATTTT. It specifies CSAKTGPGYTDTQYF.

V and J are TRBV29-1 and TRBJ2-7; a possible D gene is TRBD1 (6 bases). The CDR3 is 11 amino acids. Germline CDR1 SQVTM, CDR2 ANQGSEA. V shed 6 bases and J shed 3 bases, with 9 bases lying between them. CDR3: CSVLQGYEQYF. The CDR3 DNA reads as TGCAGCGTGCTACAGGGCTACGAGCAGTACTTC.

The chain recombines TRBV25-1 with TRBJ2-7, with D possibly being TRBD2 (5 bases). The length of the CDR3 is 13 residues. V lost 2 bases, J lost 2 bases, and 7 bases lay in between. The germline CDR1 and CDR2 sequences are MGHDK and SYGVNS. The CDR3 DNA is TGTGCCAGCAGTGAACGAGGGACCTACGAGCAGTACTTC. Residues: CASSERGTYEQYF.

The chain has TRBV9 and TRBJ2-5; TRBD2 aligns across 9 bases. V lost 4 bases to trimming and J lost 5 bases; unmatched junction nucleotides: 9. CDR3 length equals 15 residues. The germline CDR1 and CDR2 sequences are SGDLS and YYNGEE. The CDR3 coding sequence is TGTGCCAGCAGCTATCAGGGGCTAGCGGGGGAGACCCAGTACTTC. It is translated as CASSYQGLAGETQYF.

In this sample, this clonotype turned up a few times. This rearrangement joins TRBV6-2 or TRBV6-3 to TRBJ2-4; 8 positions match TRBD1. V lost 5 bases, J lost 4 bases, and 7 bases stayed unmatched. This CDR3 is built from 15 residues. Looked up from germline, CDR1 is MNHEY and CDR2 is SVGEGT. The CDR3 DNA sequence: TGTGCCAGCAGTGGGGCAGGGGGCTTGAAAAACATTCAGTACTTC. This sequence encodes CASSGAGGLKNIQYF.

The chain is built from TRBV6-1 and TRBJ2-5; 7 bases align to TRBD1. The CDR3 runs 15 residues. V lost 7 bases to trimming and J lost 3 bases; unmatched junction nucleotides: 11. Germline CDR1 and CDR2: MNHNS and SASEGT. DNA for the CDR3: TGTGCCAGCACCACCGGGACAGAGGAGGAAGAGACCCAGTACTTC. Protein: CASTTGTEEEETQYF.

The chain has TRBV6-2 or TRBV6-3 and TRBJ1-1; no clear D. The CDR3 length is 14 residues. Trimming pared 6 bases from V and 1 base from J, leaving 12 bases between. CDR1 and CDR2 (germline): MNHEY, SVGEGT. This CDR3 is CASRLRVANTEAFF. The CDR3 region has the DNA TGTGCCAGCAGATTAAGGGTGGCGAACACTGAAGCTTTCTTT.

The rearrangement uses TRBV10-3 and TRBJ1-2; 7 positions agree with TRBD1. CDR1 ENHRY and CDR2 SYGVKD come from the germline V gene. This CDR3 has 12 residues. With 6 bases clipped from V and 2 bases from J, the junction kept 0 bases outside the gene matches. CDR3 coding DNA: TGTGCCATCAGGGGACAGAACTATGGCTACACCTTC. Translating gives CAIRGQNYGYTF.

The chain combines TRBV7-8 with TRBJ1-6; the D is unclear. CDR1 and CDR2 (germline): SGHVS, FQNEAQ. V shed 2 bases and J shed 4 bases, with 9 bases lying between them. The CDR3 covers 15 residues. The CDR3 region has the DNA TGTGCCAGCAGCTTAAGGATAGGTTATAATTCACCCCTCCACTTT. It codes for CASSLRIGYNSPLHF. Full variable domain (missing parts from reference TRBV7-8 and TRBJ1-6): GAGVSQSPRYKVAKRGQDVALRCDPISGHVSLFWYQQALGQGPEFLTYFQNEAQLDKSGLPSDRFFAERPEGSVSTLKIQRTQQEDSAVYLCASSLRIGYNSPLHFGNGTRLTVT.

The chain uses TRBV7-2 and TRBJ2-1, with 7 bases lining up with TRBD2. Trimming took 5 bases from V and 9 from J; bases not matched to a gene: 10. Germline lookup yields CDR1 SGHTA and CDR2 FQGNSA. This CDR3 contains 14 residues. DNA of the CDR3: TGTGCCAGCAGCGAACGGACTAGTACCCCTGAGCAGTTCTTC. It codes for CASSERTSTPEQFF.

The V gene is TRBV5-1, the J gene TRBJ2-1; TRBD1 matches 9 bases. The CDR3 loop spans 14 amino acids. Losses at the gene ends were 4 bases for V and 13 bases for J; bases not matched to a gene: 12. Germline loops: CDR1 SGHRS, CDR2 YFSETQ. The CDR3 DNA sequence: TGCGCCAGCAGCCGGAGGACAGGGGAACAGACCCAGTTCTTC. This codes for CASSRRTGEQTQFF.

The chain carries TRBV28 and TRBJ2-7; no reliable D call. Germline CDR1 is MDHEN and CDR2 is SYDVKM. V was shortened by 3 bases and J by 0 bases, with 15 bases between the two germline ends. The CDR3 covers 16 residues. CDR3 loop: CASSLMPQRSSYEQYF. The CDR3 DNA is TGTGCCAGCAGTTTGATGCCTCAGCGCAGCTCCTACGAGCAGTACTTC.

This clonotype was recorded a few times. The J gene is TRBJ2-7, the V gene TRBV20-1, with 7 bases lining up with TRBD2. Trimming took 0 bases from V and 0 from J; bases not matched to a gene: 2. Germline loops: CDR1 DFQATT, CDR2 SNEGSKA (reference sequence). This CDR3 is built from 14 residues. The CDR3 region has the DNA TGCAGTGCTAGAGAGCGGGGGAGCTCCTACGAGCAGTACTTC. This translates into CSARERGSSYEQYF.

With respect to this clonotype: The junction departs from germline at one end; a sequencing error may be responsible. The rearrangement joins TRBV7-7 to TRBJ2-3; TRBD1 might be the D (8 bases). Germline V gives CDR1 SSHAT, CDR2 FNYEAQ (reference sequence). This CDR3 is built from 16 residues. CDR3: CASSTGQGLFTDTQYF. The CDR3 DNA reads as TGTGCTAGCAGCACTGGACAGGGACTATTCACAGATACGCAGTATTTT.

The chain has TRBV20-1 and TRBJ2-3; the match to TRBD2 covers 10 bases. In germline, CDR1 is DFQATT, CDR2 SNEGSKA (reference sequence). V lost 3 bases, J lost 1 base, and 4 bases stayed unmatched. The CDR3 is made up of 15 amino acids. The CDR3 is CSASGTSAGTDTQYF. Here the CDR3 DNA reads TGCAGTGCTAGCGGGACTAGCGCGGGCACAGATACGCAGTATTTT.

The chain carries TRBV21-1 and TRBJ1-6; the D call TRBD1 from the table was never checked on the DNA. TRBV21-1 is annotated as a pseudogene. The CDR3 is 11 amino acids. CDR3 in DNA: TGTGCCCCGGGGGGGTGCAGACCCCTCCACTTT. Protein: CAPGGCRPLHF.

V usage is TRBV27 and J usage is TRBJ2-4; 7 bases are a match to TRBD1. The DNA end is more similar to TRBJ2-5, so the J call may be wrong. Germline loops: CDR1 MNHEY, CDR2 SMNVEV (reference sequence). There are 15 residues in the CDR3. The CDR3 bases are TGTGCCAGCAGTTTCGGGGACAGAGACCAAGAGACCCAGTACTTC. Translated: CASSFGDRDQETQYF.

Worth noting for this clonotype: At one end the junction does not follow the germline gene, possibly because of a read error. The genes are TRBV13 and TRBJ2-5; 10 nucleotides match TRBD1. Germline-derived CDR1 and CDR2 are PRHDT and FYEKMQ (reference sequence). The CDR3 extends over 14 amino acids. Here the CDR3 reads CASSLGQGVWTRYF. The CDR3, as DNA: TGTGCCAGCAGCCTAGGACAGGGGGTGTGGACCCGGTACTTC.

This clonotype came up once. This chain uses TRBV27 with TRBJ1-4; D gene unclear. CDR3 length: 14 amino acids. Germline values: CDR1 MNHEY, CDR2 SMNVEV (reference sequence). V lost 6 bases and J lost 7, with 15 bases in between. CDR3 nucleotide sequence: TGTGCCAGCAGGAGGACGGGTTGGCCTGAAAAACTGTTTTTT. Translating gives CASRRTGWPEKLFF.

The table lists this clonotype with a few counts. The chain couples TRBV4-2 to TRBJ1-2; 7 bases map to TRBD1. The trim removed 0 bases at V and 0 bases at J, leaving 7 bases unmatched. CDR1 is LGHNA and CDR2 is YNFKEQ in the germline V gene. This CDR3 comprises 17 residues. The CDR3, as DNA: TGTGCCAGCAGCCAAGATTTAGGGACAGCGACTAACTATGGCTACACCTTC. Protein sequence: CASSQDLGTATNYGYTF.

The V and J genes are TRBV6-5 and TRBJ2-5; D may be TRBD1 (5 bases). V was shortened by 0 bases and J by 5 bases, with 13 bases between the two germline ends. The CDR3 loop spans 15 amino acids. CDR1 is MNHEY, CDR2 SVGAGI, per germline. CDR3 DNA sequence: TGTGCCAGCAGTTACTCTTGGGGCGGCGGCGAGACCCAGTACTTC. The encoded protein is CASSYSWGGGETQYF.

The chain combines TRBV28 with TRBJ1-4; tentatively, D is TRBD1 (5 bases). V dropped 6 bases and J dropped 8 bases, with 13 bases sitting between them. The CDR3 loop spans 13 amino acids. Germline assignment: CDR1 MDHEN and CDR2 SYDVKM. The DNA for the CDR3 is TGTGCCAGCAGCCCTGGGGGTTTCGAAAAACTGTTTTTT. Translated, it gives CASSPGGFEKLFF.

The chain joins TRBV4-2 to TRBJ1-4, with a weak D call TRBD1 (5 bases). The V end lost 1 base, the J end lost 7 bases, and 13 bases lay between the germline ends. From germline, CDR1 is LGHNA and CDR2 YNFKEQ. The CDR3 is 15 residues long. The CDR3 protein is CASSQVRQGSEKLFF. In DNA, the CDR3 is TGTGCCAGCAGCCAAGTACGCCAGGGTTCTGAAAAACTGTTTTTT.

To note about this clonotype: One junction end disagrees with the germline gene, perhaps due to a read error. The V and J genes are TRBV10-3 and TRBJ1-2; D may be TRBD1 (6 bases). CDR1 and CDR2 from the germline V gene are ENHRY and SYGVKD. The CDR3 is 14 amino acids. CDR3 sequence reads: CAFSEPTGSYGYTF. DNA of the CDR3: TGTGCCTTCAGTGAGCCTACAGGGAGCTATGGCTACACCTTC.

J is TRBJ2-5 and V is TRBV20-1, with 7 bases identical to TRBD1. Losses at the gene ends were 1 base for V and 7 bases for J; bases not matched to a gene: 3. Per the germline V gene, CDR1 is DFQATT and CDR2 is SNEGSKA (reference sequence). The CDR3 is made up of 12 amino acids. The CDR3 region is CSARVRGLTQYF. CDR3 nucleotide sequence: TGCAGTGCTAGAGTCAGGGGGTTGACCCAGTACTTC.